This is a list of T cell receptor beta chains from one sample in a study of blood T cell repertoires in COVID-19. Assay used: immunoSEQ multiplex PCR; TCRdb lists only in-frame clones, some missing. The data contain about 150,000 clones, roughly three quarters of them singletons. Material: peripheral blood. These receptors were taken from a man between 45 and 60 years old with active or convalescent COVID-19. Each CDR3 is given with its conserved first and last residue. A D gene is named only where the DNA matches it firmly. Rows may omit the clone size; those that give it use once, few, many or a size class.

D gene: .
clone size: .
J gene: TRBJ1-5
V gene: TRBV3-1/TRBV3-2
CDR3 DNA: TGTGCCAGCAGCCAACTAGGTAGCAATCAGCCCCAGCATTTT
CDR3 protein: CASSQLGSNQPQHF

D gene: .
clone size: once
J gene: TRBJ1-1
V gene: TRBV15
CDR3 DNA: TGTGCCACCAGCAGGAGCAGGGGCACTGAAGCTTTCTTT
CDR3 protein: CATSRSRGTEAFF

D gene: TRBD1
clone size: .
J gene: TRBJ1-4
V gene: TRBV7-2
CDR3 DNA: TGTGCCAGCAGCCCAAACAGGGGGCAAGGTGAAAAACTGTTTTTT
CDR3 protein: CASSPNRGQGEKLFF

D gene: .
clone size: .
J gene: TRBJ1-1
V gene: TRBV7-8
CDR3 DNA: TGTGCCAGCAGCGGGAGGGTAATGAACACTGAAGCTTTCTTT
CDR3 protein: CASSGRVMNTEAFF

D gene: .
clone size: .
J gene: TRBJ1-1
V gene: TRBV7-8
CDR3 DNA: TGTGCCAGCAGCTTCCTGACCGGGTACCCCATGAACACTGAAGCTTTCTTT
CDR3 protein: CASSFLTGYPMNTEAFF

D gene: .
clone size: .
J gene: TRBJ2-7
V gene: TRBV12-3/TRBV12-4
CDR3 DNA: TGTGCCAGCAGTTTAAACAGCAACGAGCAGTACTTC
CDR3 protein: CASSLNSNEQYF

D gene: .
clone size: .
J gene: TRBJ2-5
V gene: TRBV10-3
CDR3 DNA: TGTGCCATCAGGGCCCGGACAGAACAAGAGACCCAGTACTTC
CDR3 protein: CAIRARTEQETQYF

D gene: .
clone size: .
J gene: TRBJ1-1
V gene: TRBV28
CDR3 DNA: TGTGCCAGCAGTTTAAGTCAGGTGAACACTGAAGCTTTCTTT
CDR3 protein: CASSLSQVNTEAFF

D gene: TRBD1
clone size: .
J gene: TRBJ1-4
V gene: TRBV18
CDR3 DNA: TGTGCCAGCTCACCGTCCCGGGACAGCGGGGAAAAACTGTTTTTT
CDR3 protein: CASSPSRDSGEKLFF

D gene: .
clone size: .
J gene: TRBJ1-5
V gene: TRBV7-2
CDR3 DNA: TGTGCCAGCAGCTTAACACCAAATAGCAATCAGCCCCAGCATTTT
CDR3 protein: CASSLTPNSNQPQHF

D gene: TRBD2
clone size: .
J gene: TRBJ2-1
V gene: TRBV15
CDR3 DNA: TGTGCCACCAGCAGAGTCCCCCGACTAGCGGGAAATGAGCAGTTCTTC
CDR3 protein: CATSRVPRLAGNEQFF

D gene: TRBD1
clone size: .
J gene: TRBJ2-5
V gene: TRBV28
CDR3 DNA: TGTGCCAGCAGTCTGGACAGGGGGTGGGAGACCCAGTACTTC
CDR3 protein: CASSLDRGWETQYF

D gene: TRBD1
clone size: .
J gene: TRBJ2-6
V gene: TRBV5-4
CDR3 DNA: TGTGCCAGCAGCTTAACGACAGGGCCTGGGGCCAACGTCCTGACTTTC
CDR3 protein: CASSLTTGPGANVLTF

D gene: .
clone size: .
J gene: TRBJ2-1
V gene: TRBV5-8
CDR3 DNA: TGTGCCAGCAGCTTATTCCGTTCCTACAATGAGCAGTTCTTC
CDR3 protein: CASSLFRSYNEQFF

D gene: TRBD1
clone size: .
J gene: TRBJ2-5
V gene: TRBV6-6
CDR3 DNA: TGTGCCAGCAGTCCGACAGGGGTCTCTGGGACCCAGTACTTC
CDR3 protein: CASSPTGVSGTQYF

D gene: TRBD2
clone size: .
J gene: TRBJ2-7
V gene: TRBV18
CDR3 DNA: TGTGCCAGCTCACCCCTGGGACTAGCGGGACACAGCTCCTACGAGCAGTACTTC
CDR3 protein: CASSPLGLAGHSSYEQYF

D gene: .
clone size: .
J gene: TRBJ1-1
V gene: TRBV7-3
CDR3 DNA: TGTGCCAGCGGATTACAGCCGAACACTGAAGCTTTCTTT
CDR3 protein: CASGLQPNTEAFF

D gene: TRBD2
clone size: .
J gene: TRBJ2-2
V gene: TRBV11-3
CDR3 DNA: TGTGCCAGCAGCCGGACTAGGATTCCCTCCGGGGAGCTGTTTTTT
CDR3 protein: CASSRTRIPSGELFF

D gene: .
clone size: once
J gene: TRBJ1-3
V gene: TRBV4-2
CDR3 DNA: TGTGCCAGCAGCCAAGATAGACCAGGGCGAGGAAACACCATATATTTT
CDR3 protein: CASSQDRPGRGNTIYF

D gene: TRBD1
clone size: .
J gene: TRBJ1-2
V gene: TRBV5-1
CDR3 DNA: TGCGCCAGCAGCTACGGACAGGGGGACGGCTACACCTTC
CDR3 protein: CASSYGQGDGYTF

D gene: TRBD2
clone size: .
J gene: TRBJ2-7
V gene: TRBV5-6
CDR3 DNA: TGTGCCAGTTCCCTTGTAGCGGGGGGACCTTACGAGCAGTACTTC
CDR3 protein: CASSLVAGGPYEQYF

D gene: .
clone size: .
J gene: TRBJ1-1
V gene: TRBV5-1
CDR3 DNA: TGCGCCAGCAGTATGCCCGCCGGGACTGAAGCTTTCTTT
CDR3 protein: CASSMPAGTEAFF

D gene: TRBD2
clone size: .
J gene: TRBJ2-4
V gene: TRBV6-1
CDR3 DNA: TGTGCCAGCAGTGAATCGGGACTAGCGTTAAACATTCAGTACTTC
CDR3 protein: CASSESGLALNIQYF

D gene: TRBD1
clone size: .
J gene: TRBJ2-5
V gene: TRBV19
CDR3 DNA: TGTGCCAGTAGTCCCAGCAGGGGGCCAAGCGGGTTGCGACAAGAGACCCAGTACTTC
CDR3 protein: CASSPSRGPSGLRQETQYF

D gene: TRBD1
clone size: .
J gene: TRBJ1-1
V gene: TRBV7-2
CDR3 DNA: TGTGCCAGCAGCCCAGACAGGGGGCGCAAAGCTTTCTTT
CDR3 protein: CASSPDRGRKAFF

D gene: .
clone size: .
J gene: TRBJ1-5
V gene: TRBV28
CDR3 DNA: TGTGCCAGCAGTTTGTGGCAGCTGGGACTCAATCAGCCCCAGCATTTT
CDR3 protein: CASSLWQLGLNQPQHF

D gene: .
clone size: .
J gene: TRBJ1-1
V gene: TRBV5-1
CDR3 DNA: TGCGCCAGCAGCAGTCCGGGGAACACTGAAGCTTTCTTT
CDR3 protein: CASSSPGNTEAFF

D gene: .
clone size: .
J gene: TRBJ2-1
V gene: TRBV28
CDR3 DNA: TGTGCCAGCCTCGAGCGGTCTGCCTACAATGAGCAGTTCTTC
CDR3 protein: CASLERSAYNEQFF

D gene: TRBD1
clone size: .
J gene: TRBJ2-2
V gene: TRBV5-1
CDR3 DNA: TGCGCCAGCAGCTTGGCTGGCTCTCCGACAGGGTTGGTTGGAACCGGGGAGCTGTTTTTT
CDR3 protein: CASSLAGSPTGLVGTGELFF

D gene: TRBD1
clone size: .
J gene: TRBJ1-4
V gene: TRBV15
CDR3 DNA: TGTGCCACCAGCAGAGAACAGGGGCCTTATGAAAAACTGTTTTTT
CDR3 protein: CATSREQGPYEKLFF

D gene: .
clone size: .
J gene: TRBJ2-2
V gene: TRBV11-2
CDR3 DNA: TGTGCCAGCAGCTTAATCGGGTCGGCAAATACCGGGGAGCTGTTTTTT
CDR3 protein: CASSLIGSANTGELFF

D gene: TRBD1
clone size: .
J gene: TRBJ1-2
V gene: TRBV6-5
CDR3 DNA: TGTGCCAGCTGTCCAGGGGGCAGCTATGGCTACACCTTC
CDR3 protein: CASCPGGSYGYTF

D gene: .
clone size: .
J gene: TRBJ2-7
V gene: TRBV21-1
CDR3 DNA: TGTGCCAGCAGCCGGGCGGGGGGCGAGCAGTACTTC
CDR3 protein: CASSRAGGEQYF

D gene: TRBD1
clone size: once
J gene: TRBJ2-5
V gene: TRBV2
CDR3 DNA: TGTGCCAGCAGGGGCAATTGGGACAGAGAAGAGACCCAGTACTTC
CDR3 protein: CASRGNWDREETQYF

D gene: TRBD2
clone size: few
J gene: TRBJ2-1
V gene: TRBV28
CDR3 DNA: TGTGCCAGCAGGTCGGGACTAGCGGGAATCAGTAGCTCCTACAATGAGCAGTTCTTC
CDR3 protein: CASRSGLAGISSSYNEQFF

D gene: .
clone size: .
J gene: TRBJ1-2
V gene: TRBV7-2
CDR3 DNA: TGTGCCAGCAGCTTTATCCGAGGACACGGGGGCTACACCTTC
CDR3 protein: CASSFIRGHGGYTF

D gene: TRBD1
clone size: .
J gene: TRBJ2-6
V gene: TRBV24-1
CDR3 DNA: TGTGCCACCAGTGAGACTATCCAGGGGGCGGGCTCTGGGGCCAACGTCCTGACTTTC
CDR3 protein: CATSETIQGAGSGANVLTF

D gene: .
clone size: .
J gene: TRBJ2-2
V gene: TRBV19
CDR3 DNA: TGTGCCAGTAGTATAGATCCCGGGAACACCGGGGAGCTGTTTTTT
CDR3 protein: CASSIDPGNTGELFF

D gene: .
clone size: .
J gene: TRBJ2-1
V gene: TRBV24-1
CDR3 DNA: TGTGCCACCAGTGGAGCAGGGGCCTACAATGAGCAGTTCTTC
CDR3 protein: CATSGAGAYNEQFF

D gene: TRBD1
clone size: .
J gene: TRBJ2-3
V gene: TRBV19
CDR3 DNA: TGTGCCAGTAGTACGACAGGGGCGGATACGCAGTATTTT
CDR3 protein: CASSTTGADTQYF

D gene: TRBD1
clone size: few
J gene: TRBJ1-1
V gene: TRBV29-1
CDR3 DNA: TGCAGCGTTTACGGACAGGGCGTGGAAGCTTTCTTT
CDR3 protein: CSVYGQGVEAFF

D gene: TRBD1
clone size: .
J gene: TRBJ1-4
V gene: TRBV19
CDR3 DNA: TGTGCCAGTGCTCCCGGGACAGCTAATGAAAAACTGTTTTTT
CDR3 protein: CASAPGTANEKLFF

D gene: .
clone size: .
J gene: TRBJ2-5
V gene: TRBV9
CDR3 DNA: TGTGCCAGCAGCGTATTTCCAGGGTCCCAAGAGACCCAGTACTTC
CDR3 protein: CASSVFPGSQETQYF

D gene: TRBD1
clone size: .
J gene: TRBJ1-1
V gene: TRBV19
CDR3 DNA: TGTGCCAGTAGTGCCCTGGACAGGGCGGTTTTCTTT
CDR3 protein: CASSALDRAVFF

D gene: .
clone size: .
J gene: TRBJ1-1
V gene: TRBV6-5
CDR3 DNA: TGTGCCAGCAGGACTAGAGGGACTGAAGCTTTCTTT
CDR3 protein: CASRTRGTEAFF

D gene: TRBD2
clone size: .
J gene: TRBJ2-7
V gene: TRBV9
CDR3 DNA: TGTGCCAGCAGCGTAGTAGCGTCGACGGGAGGAGGGGAGCAGTACTTC
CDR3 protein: CASSVVASTGGGEQYF